The rows below give T cell receptor beta chains drawn from one sample of a study of shared clonotypes between healthy human individuals. Measured with immunoSEQ multiplex PCR; TCRdb has only the in-frame clones, and not every one. The sample contains a few million clones, 90% to 95% of which appear only once. Sample: naive CD4+ T cells from PBMCs. All receptors come from a man aged 18 to 29 in good health. Some clones in this sample may be carry-over from other donors' samples. The CDR3 runs from the conserved cysteine through the conserved F or W. A D gene is named only where the DNA matches it firmly. Only part of the rows carry a size: once, few, many, or a class if the clone is expanded.

clone size	V gene	J gene	D gene	CDR3 protein	CDR3 DNA
NA	TRBV4-3	TRBJ1-3	NA	CASSRARGNTIYF	TGCGCCAGCAGCCGGGCGCGGGGAAACACCATATATTTT
NA	TRBV7-6	TRBJ2-2	NA	CASSPSAGANTGELFF	TGTGCCAGCAGCCCCTCGGCAGGGGCGAACACCGGGGAGCTGTTTTTT
NA	TRBV19	TRBJ2-5	NA	CASSLGQLQETQYF	TGTGCCAGTAGTCTTGGACAGCTCCAAGAGACCCAGTACTTC
NA	TRBV30	TRBJ2-7	TRBD1	CAWSDRRDSFYEQYF	TGTGCCTGGAGCGACCGTCGGGACAGTTTCTACGAGCAGTACTTC
NA	TRBV15	TRBJ2-7	NA	CATSRSDYEQYF	TGTGCCACCAGCAGGTCAGACTACGAGCAGTACTTC
NA	TRBV2	TRBJ2-7	TRBD2	CASSHGSGMVYEQYF	TGTGCCAGCAGCCATGGCAGCGGGATGGTCTACGAGCAGTACTTC
NA	TRBV18	TRBJ1-1	NA	CASSTGGPEAFF	TGTGCCAGCTCTACCGGGGGGCCTGAAGCTTTCTTT
NA	TRBV5-1	TRBJ2-3	TRBD2	CASSLRTSAGTDTQYF	TGCGCCAGCAGCTTGCGTACTAGCGCGGGAACAGATACGCAGTATTTT
NA	TRBV7-9	TRBJ2-1	TRBD2	CASSSASGRRNEQFF	TGTGCCAGCAGCTCAGCTAGCGGGAGACGGAATGAGCAGTTCTTC
once	TRBV18	TRBJ2-1	NA	CASSLPGSGNEQFF	TGTGCCAGCTCCTTGCCCGGGAGTGGCAATGAGCAGTTCTTC
NA	TRBV10-2	TRBJ2-3	NA	CASMSKSGASTDTQYF	TGCGCCAGCATGAGTAAAAGCGGAGCTAGCACAGATACGCAGTATTTT
once	TRBV18	TRBJ2-5	NA	CASSLSRSGMETQYF	TGTGCCAGCTCACTATCGCGGAGTGGAATGGAGACCCAGTACTTC
NA	TRBV18	TRBJ2-1	TRBD2	CASSPGLAGILDEQFF	TGTGCCAGCTCACCCGGGCTAGCGGGAATCTTGGATGAGCAGTTCTTC
NA	TRBV27	TRBJ2-2	NA	CASSSGVGTGELFF	TGTGCCAGCAGTTCAGGGGTTGGCACCGGGGAGCTGTTTTTT
NA	TRBV5-4	TRBJ2-6	NA	CASSLESHSGANVLTF	TGTGCCAGCAGCTTGGAATCCCATTCTGGGGCCAACGTCCTGACTTTC
NA	TRBV18	TRBJ1-3	NA	CASSLTTGSSGNTIYF	TGTGCCAGCTCACTGACTACAGGAAGCTCTGGAAACACCATATATTTT
NA	TRBV7-2	TRBJ2-1	TRBD2	CASSLVSSGSISTHEQFF	TGTGCCAGCAGCTTAGTTTCTAGCGGGAGTATATCTACACATGAGCAGTTCTTC
NA	TRBV6-6	TRBJ2-7	TRBD2	CASSTGLAGALEQYF	TGTGCCAGCAGTACGGGACTAGCGGGAGCTCTCGAGCAGTACTTC
NA	TRBV5-4	TRBJ2-1	TRBD2	CASSLGGTSNNEQFF	TGTGCCAGCAGCTTGGGAGGGACTAGCAACAATGAGCAGTTCTTC
NA	TRBV9	TRBJ1-1	NA	CASSVEAQKVTEAFF	TGTGCCAGCAGCGTAGAAGCCCAGAAGGTTACTGAAGCTTTCTTT
NA	TRBV7-3	TRBJ2-7	NA	CASSLKPNNEQYF	TGTGCCAGCAGCTTAAAACCAAATAACGAGCAGTACTTC
NA	TRBV27	TRBJ1-1	NA	CASSFQGSSLTSEAFF	TGTGCCAGCAGTTTTCAGGGGAGCTCTCTTACCTCTGAAGCTTTCTTT
NA	TRBV6-6	TRBJ2-5	TRBD2	CASSYAGGEETQYF	TGTGCCAGCAGTTACGCGGGGGGGGAAGAGACCCAGTACTTC
NA	TRBV27	TRBJ1-2	TRBD1	CASSLGQGGGYTF	TGTGCCAGCAGTTTAGGTCAGGGGGGTGGCTACACCTTC
NA	TRBV6-5	TRBJ1-1	NA	CASSYVWQGEAFF	TGTGCCAGCAGTTACGTGTGGCAGGGCGAAGCTTTCTTT
NA	TRBV18	TRBJ2-5	TRBD2	CASSPAVLAGGGETQYF	TGTGCCAGCTCACCAGCCGTACTAGCGGGAGGGGGAGAGACCCAGTACTTC
NA	TRBV19	TRBJ1-5	TRBD1	CASRESPGQGAGHQPQHF	TGTGCCAGTAGGGAGAGTCCGGGACAGGGGGCCGGTCATCAGCCCCAGCATTTT
NA	TRBV27	TRBJ2-7	TRBD1	CASSPDRVAAYF	TGTGCCAGCAGTCCCGACAGGGTGGCGGCGTACTTC
NA	TRBV11-2	TRBJ2-2	NA	CASSLVGGLAGELFF	TGTGCCAGCAGCTTAGTAGGTGGGCTCGCCGGGGAGCTGTTTTTT
NA	TRBV9	TRBJ2-5	NA	CASSVGQPQETQYF	TGTGCCAGCAGCGTTGGACAGCCCCAAGAGACCCAGTACTTC
NA	TRBV30	TRBJ1-2	TRBD1	CAWSVRQGGGYTF	TGTGCCTGGAGTGTCCGGCAGGGGGGCGGCTACACCTTC
NA	TRBV9	TRBJ1-5	NA	CASSETPYSNQPQHF	TGTGCCAGCAGCGAAACCCCATATAGCAATCAGCCCCAGCATTTT
NA	TRBV5-1	TRBJ1-4	NA	CASSTRGMFNEKLFF	TGCGCCAGCAGTACCCGCGGAATGTTTAATGAAAAACTGTTTTTT
NA	TRBV4-3	TRBJ2-7	TRBD2	CASSQTSGRTSEQYF	TGCGCCAGCAGCCAAACTAGCGGGAGAACGAGCGAGCAGTACTTC